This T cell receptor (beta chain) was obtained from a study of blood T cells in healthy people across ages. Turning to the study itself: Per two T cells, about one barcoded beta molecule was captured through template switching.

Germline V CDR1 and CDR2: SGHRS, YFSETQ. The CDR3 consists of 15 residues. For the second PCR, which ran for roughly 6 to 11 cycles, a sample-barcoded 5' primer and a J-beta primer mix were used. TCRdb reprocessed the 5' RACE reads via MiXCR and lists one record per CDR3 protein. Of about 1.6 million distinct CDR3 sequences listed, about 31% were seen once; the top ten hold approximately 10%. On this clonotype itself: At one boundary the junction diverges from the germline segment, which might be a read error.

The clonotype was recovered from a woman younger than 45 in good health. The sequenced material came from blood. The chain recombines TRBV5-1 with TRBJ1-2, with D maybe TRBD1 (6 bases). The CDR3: CASSLDITGSGGCTF. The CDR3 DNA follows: TGCGCCAGCAGCTTGGATATAACAGGGTCCGGAGGCTGCACCTTC.